Listed here are 26 T cell receptor beta chains from one sample, sequenced in a study of metastatic and nonmetastatic thyroid tumors. Thyroid surgery took place with no prior treatment in any patient. TCRdb reanalyzed the PCR reads via MiXCR. Of tens of thousands of clones in the sample, around 17% were seen once. The sequenced sample was blood. The receptors were gathered from a female donor with papillary thyroid cancer or a benign thyroid nodule (not recorded which). Some clones in this sample may be carry-over from other donors' samples.

At least ten counts were recorded for this clone. This rearrangement joins TRBV6-2 or TRBV6-3 to TRBJ2-5; maybe TRBD2 (6 bases). The CDR3 covers 16 residues. Germline CDR1 is MNHEY and CDR2 is SVGEGT. V was pared by 4 bases and J by 0 bases, with 15 bases between. CDR3 loop: CASSWSTREYQETQYF. DNA for the CDR3: TGTGCCAGCAGTTGGTCGACTAGGGAGTACCAAGAGACCCAGTACTTC.

This chain uses TRBV11-2 with TRBJ1-3; D gene uncertain. V was trimmed by 7 bases and J by 4 bases, leaving 17 bases between them. CDR3 length: 15 amino acids. Germline values: CDR1 SGHAT, CDR2 FQNNGV. The CDR3 protein is CASILDLAMGNTIYF. CDR3 in DNA: TGTGCCAGCATTCTCGACTTAGCTATGGGAAACACCATATATTTT. Together with reference TRBV11-2 and TRBJ1-3, the CDR3 gives the full variable domain: EAGVAQSPRYKIIEKRQSVAFWCNPISGHATLYWYQQILGQGPKLLIQFQNNGVVDDSQLPKDRFSAERLKGVDSTLKIQPAKLEDSAVYLCASILDLAMGNTIYFGEGSWLTVV.

The sample holds many counts of this clone. The chain links TRBV18 to TRBJ2-5; tentative D call: TRBD2 (6 bases). Germline-derived CDR1 and CDR2 are KGHSH and LQKENI. V was shortened by 0 bases and J by 5 bases, with 10 bases between the two germline ends. This CDR3 has 14 residues. CDR3: CASSPPEGMETQYF. CDR3 bases: TGTGCCAGCTCACCACCGGAGGGGATGGAGACCCAGTACTTC.

This clone occurred many times. This chain links TRBV5-5 with TRBJ2-1; D is possibly TRBD1 or TRBD2 (7 bases each). Trimming removed 3 bases at V and 7 bases at J, with 20 bases between. Germline CDR1 and CDR2: SGHKS and YYEKEE (reference sequence). The CDR3 runs to 16 residues. The CDR3 loop is CASSSQGQVGGNEQFF. The CDR3 region has the DNA TGTGCCAGCAGCTCCCAAGGACAGGTCGGGGGGAATGAGCAGTTCTTC.

This clone was counted ten times or more. The chain couples TRBV6-5 to TRBJ2-1, with D tentatively TRBD2 (6 bases). V dropped 3 bases and J dropped 6 bases, with 21 bases sitting between them. Looked up from germline, CDR1 is MNHEY and CDR2 is SVGAGI. This CDR3 comprises 17 residues. CDR3 sequence: CASSYSRGSGRGNEQFF. Here the CDR3 DNA reads TGTGCCAGCAGTTATTCGAGGGGTAGCGGTAGGGGCAATGAGCAGTTCTTC.

This clone has just a few counts. One end of the junction does not line up with germline, which may come from a read error. This chain joins TRBV12-3 or TRBV12-4 and TRBJ2-2, with D possibly TRBD2 on 6 matching bases. The length of the CDR3 is 15 residues. CDR3 residues: CASCFLSGVSGELFF. The CDR3 nucleotides are TGTGCCAGCTGTTTTTTATCGGGAGTATCCGGGGAGCTGTTTTTT.

V and J are TRBV6-1 and TRBJ2-2; TRBD1 is a possible D gene (5 bases). The CDR3 length is 14 residues. From germline, CDR1 is MNHNS and CDR2 SASEGT. The V and J ends lost 9 bases and 3 bases respectively, with 14 bases between them. This CDR3 reads CARTRARYTGELFF. CDR3 bases: TGTGCCAGAACCAGGGCAAGATACACCGGGGAGCTGTTTTTT.

This clone qualifies as medium-sized. The V call is TRBV20-1, the J call TRBJ2-1; TRBD2 agrees at 15 bases. V gave up 6 bases and J gave up 2 bases; unmatched junction bases: 5. Germline lookup yields CDR1 DFQATT and CDR2 SNEGSKA (reference sequence). This CDR3 comprises 16 residues. The CDR3 sequence is CSAGTSGRRTYNEQFF. The CDR3 nucleotides read TGCAGTGCCGGGACTAGCGGGAGGAGGACCTACAATGAGCAGTTCTTC.

This clone was observed at least ten times. The rearrangement joins TRBV10-1 to TRBJ2-3; 12 bases fit TRBD2. There are 16 residues in the CDR3. Losses at the gene ends were 5 bases for V and 4 bases for J; bases not matched to a gene: 7. Germline V lookup: CDR1 WNHNN, CDR2 SYGVQD (reference sequence). The CDR3 sequence: CASSPLTSGRPDTQYF. The CDR3 nucleotides read TGCGCCAGCAGTCCATTGACTAGCGGGAGACCAGATACGCAGTATTTT.

The gene calls are TRBV6-2 or TRBV6-3 and TRBJ2-7; no definite D call. This CDR3 has 15 residues. Trimming left V 7 bases short and J 2 bases short, with 18 bases between. Germline V gene data show CDR1 as MNHEY and CDR2 as SVGEGT. The chain's CDR3 is CASTKIPDQAYEQYF. CDR3 bases: TGTGCCAGCACCAAAATTCCGGATCAAGCCTACGAGCAGTACTTC.

This clone showed up many times. The V call is TRBV29-1, the J call TRBJ2-7, with D perhaps matching TRBD2 (6 bases). The CDR3 runs 14 residues. V was shortened by 5 bases and J by 0 bases, with 14 bases between the two germline ends. The germline CDR1 and CDR2 sequences are SQVTM and ANQGSEA. The CDR3 reads CSVHGRGSSYEQYF. The CDR3 DNA is TGCAGCGTTCACGGGAGAGGAAGCTCCTACGAGCAGTACTTC.

The genes are TRBV12-3 or TRBV12-4 and TRBJ1-6, with D uncertain. Between the trimmed V and J ends, which lost 6 bases and 4 bases, there was a span of 10 bases. The CDR3 is 14 residues long. The CDR3 region is CASSTGAYNSPLHF. CDR3 DNA sequence: TGTGCCAGCAGCACGGGAGCTTATAATTCACCCCTCCACTTT.

The V gene is TRBV7-9, the J gene TRBJ1-5; no firm D call. Germline V gene data show CDR1 as SEHNR and CDR2 as FQNEAQ (reference sequence). The V end lost 4 bases, the J end lost 5 bases, and 6 bases lay between the germline ends. The CDR3 covers 12 residues. CDR3 loop: CASSSFDQPQHF. CDR3 sequence (DNA): TGTGCCAGCAGCTCATTCGATCAGCCCCAGCATTTT.

This clone has ten or more counts. This chain links TRBV25-1 with TRBJ2-4; maybe TRBD1 (7 bases). CDR3 length: 21 amino acids. Deletions cut 3 bases from V and 0 bases from J, with 27 bases between. Germline CDR1 MGHDK, CDR2 SYGVNS. The CDR3 is CASSDSNETGRWELAKNIQYF. CDR3 nucleotide sequence: TGTGCCAGCAGTGACTCTAACGAGACAGGGAGGTGGGAATTAGCCAAAAACATTCAGTACTTC.

This clone was found many times. This chain connects TRBV12-5 to TRBJ2-1; 7 bases line up with TRBD1. Trimming cost V 6 bases and J 7 bases; bases outside gene matches: 9. This CDR3 is built from 14 residues. CDR1 is LGHNT, CDR2 FRNRAP, per germline. The CDR3 region has the DNA TGTGCTAGTGGCTCAACGGGACAGAGGAATGAGCAGTTCTTC. Its protein is CASGSTGQRNEQFF. Together with reference TRBV12-5 and TRBJ2-1, the CDR3 gives the full variable domain: DARVTQTPRHKVTEMGQEVTMRCQPILGHNTVFWYRQTMMQGLELLAYFRNRAPLDDSGMPKDRFSAEMPDATLATLKIQPSEPRDSAVYFCASGSTGQRNEQFFGPGTRLTVL.

V and J are TRBV7-2 and TRBJ2-7; D is unresolved. Germline V lookup: CDR1 SGHTA, CDR2 FQGNSA. The CDR3 runs 14 residues. V was clipped by 1 base and J by 4 bases, with 11 bases between them. The DNA of the CDR3 is TGTGCCAGCAGCTTAGTTCAGGCTTCGTACGAGCAGTACTTC. Translated, it gives CASSLVQASYEQYF.

In the case of this clone: A much larger clone differs by one base, so this may be a read error. This chain uses TRBV28 with TRBJ2-2, with D perhaps given as TRBD1 or TRBD2 (5 bases each). Germline V gene sequence: CDR1 MDHEN, CDR2 SYDVKM. The CDR3 covers 14 residues. The CDR3 region has the DNA TGTGCCAGCAGTGCAGGGTTGGTCACCGGGGATCTGCTTTTT. Its translation: CASSAGLVTGDLLF. The full variable domain, in which reference TRBV28 and TRBJ2-2 provide the parts outside the CDR3, is DVKVTQSSRYLVKRTGEKVFLECVQDMDHENMFWYRQDPGLGLRLIYFSYDVKMKEKGDIPEGYSVSREKKERFSLILESASTNQTSMYLCASSAGLVTGDLLFGEGSRLTVL.

This clone was recorded many times. The germline gene is not matched at one end of the junction; a read error may be the cause. Other DNA variants within this sample encode the same CDR3. The chain uses TRBV12-3 or TRBV12-4 and TRBJ2-4; a weak D match, TRBD2 (7 bases). The CDR3 sequence is 15 residues long. The CDR3 region is CASSFAGAPKNIQYF. As DNA, the CDR3 is TGTGCCAGCAGTTTCGCGGGGGCACCCAAGAACATTCAGTACTTC.

Ten or more counts support this clone. This chain joins TRBV29-1 and TRBJ2-1; no firm D call. Per germline, CDR1 SQVTM and CDR2 ANQGSEA. This CDR3 region has 10 residues. Trimming pared 5 bases from V and 6 bases from J, leaving 5 bases between. Written as DNA, the CDR3 is TGCAGCGTTTTTCGCAATGAGCAGTTCTTC. This codes for CSVFRNEQFF.

Many counts were recorded for this clone. The J gene is TRBJ2-5, the V gene TRBV6-4, with 8 positions matching TRBD2. V trimming: 10 bases; J trimming: 5 bases; junction bases outside the gene matches: 9. The CDR3 is 13 amino acids. Per germline, CDR1 MRHNA and CDR2 SNTAGT. In nucleotides, the CDR3 is TGTGCCACTTCCTCGGGGGGGCTGGAGACCCAGTACTTC. This sequence encodes CATSSGGLETQYF.

This clone has ten or more counts. The gene calls are TRBV18 and TRBJ1-4; D is unresolved. Germline values: CDR1 KGHSH, CDR2 LQKENI. Between the trimmed V and J ends, which lost 1 base and 6 bases, there was a span of 12 bases. This CDR3 is built from 15 residues. Written as DNA, the CDR3 is TGTGCCAGCTCACCACAAGGGTCCCTCCATGAAAAACTGTTTTTT. Translating it yields CASSPQGSLHEKLFF.

This clone was seen at least ten times. The chain uses TRBV11-1 and TRBJ2-1; maybe TRBD2 (6 bases). The germline V gene has CDR1 SGHAT and CDR2 FQDESV (reference sequence). The CDR3 runs to 15 residues. V was pared by 3 bases and J by 0 bases, with 9 bases between. The CDR3 protein is CASSLWGGSYNEQFF. DNA of the CDR3: TGTGCCAGCAGCTTGTGGGGAGGCTCCTACAATGAGCAGTTCTTC.

At least ten counts were recorded for this clone. The chain couples TRBV5-1 to TRBJ1-2; no reliable D call. The CDR3 length is 13 residues. Trimming took off 1 base at V and 2 bases at J, with 6 bases between the two ends. The germline V gene encodes CDR1 SGHRS and CDR2 YFSETQ. The CDR3 region is CASSLTSNYGYTF. CDR3 DNA sequence: TGCGCCAGCAGCTTGACCAGCAACTATGGCTACACCTTC.

This clone was observed a handful of times. The genes are TRBV6-2 or TRBV6-3 and TRBJ2-7; TRBD2 aligns across 13 bases. The V and J ends lost 5 bases and 7 bases, in that order; junction bases with no gene match: 14. Germline lookup yields CDR1 MNHEY and CDR2 SVGEGT. The CDR3 is made up of 17 amino acids. CDR3 region: CASSDPSGTSGMWEQYF. DNA for the CDR3: TGTGCCAGCAGTGACCCTTCCGGGACTAGCGGGATGTGGGAGCAGTACTTC.

This clone was recorded at least ten times. The V call is TRBV11-2, the J call TRBJ1-5; maybe TRBD1 (6 bases). Trimming removed 5 bases at V and 5 bases at J, with 7 bases between. The CDR3 spans 12 residues. Germline loops: CDR1 SGHAT, CDR2 FQNNGV. CDR3 amino acids: CASSHRDQPQHF. CDR3 nucleotide sequence: TGTGCCAGCAGCCACAGGGATCAGCCCCAGCATTTT.

This clone showed up just a few times. The chain has TRBV6-1 and TRBJ1-5; TRBD1 aligns across 9 bases. The V and J ends lost 7 bases and 4 bases, in that order; junction bases with no gene match: 5. The germline V gene encodes CDR1 MNHNS and CDR2 SASEGT. The CDR3 is 14 residues long. The CDR3 nucleotides read TGTGCCAGCACCCCGGGACAGGGAAATCAGCCCCAGCATTTT. This sequence encodes CASTPGQGNQPQHF.